This entry lists 16 T cell receptor beta chains sequenced from one sample in a study of OX40 agonist ivuxolimab in advanced cancers. The table came from immunoSEQ multiplex PCR; TCRdb's copy has only in-frame clones and leaves some out. This table has 15,000 to 20,000 clones, around 83% appearing once. The source was CD4+ or CD8+ T cells sorted from blood, collected in a trial of the OX40 agonist ivuxolimab. The receptors shown here come from an adult with an advanced solid tumor such as melanoma, head and neck, liver or kidney cancer.

The J gene is TRBJ1-5, the V gene TRBV2; D remains unclear. The CDR3 totals 15 residues. The germline V and J ends were trimmed by 2 bases and 10 bases, with 18 bases remaining between them. The V gene's germline CDR1 is SNHLY and CDR2 FYNNEI. Here the CDR3 reads CASSESRWVTYPQHF. The DNA of the CDR3 is TGTGCCAGCAGTGAATCAAGGTGGGTTACGTATCCCCAGCATTTT.

This clone has just a few counts. V usage is TRBV7-3 and J usage is TRBJ1-1; no reliable D call. Trimming pared 6 bases from V and 0 bases from J, leaving 8 bases between. In germline, CDR1 is SGHTA, CDR2 FQGTGA. The CDR3 has 13 amino acids. CDR3: CASRLSMNTEAFF. CDR3 in DNA: TGTGCCAGCAGACTAAGCATGAACACTGAAGCTTTCTTT.

This clone has only a few counts. The gene calls are TRBV7-9 and TRBJ1-1; 7 positions agree with TRBD1. The CDR3 length is 13 residues. From germline, CDR1 is SEHNR and CDR2 FQNEAQ (reference sequence). With 1 base clipped from V and 10 bases from J, the junction kept 6 bases outside the gene matches. CDR3 loop: CASSLDRGDPAFF. For the CDR3, the DNA is TGTGCCAGCAGCTTAGACAGGGGCGATCCAGCTTTCTTT.

In this sample, this clone turned up once. The gene calls are TRBV6-5 and TRBJ1-5; D is uncertain. Per the germline V gene, CDR1 is MNHEY and CDR2 is SVGAGI. The length of the CDR3 is 13 residues. V lost 5 bases and J 3 bases, leaving 8 bases between the germline ends. CDR3 coding DNA: TGTGCCAGCAGTGACGGTAACAATCAGCCCCAGCATTTT. This sequence encodes CASSDGNNQPQHF.

V gene TRBV6-1 combines with J gene TRBJ2-2; 8 bases line up with TRBD1. From germline, CDR1 is MNHNS and CDR2 SASEGT. V shed 8 bases, J shed 1 base, and the junction held 6 bases outside the gene matches. The CDR3 consists of 15 residues. The CDR3: CASLKGTGNTGELFF. The CDR3 DNA reads TGTGCCAGCTTAAAAGGGACAGGGAACACCGGGGAGCTGTTTTTT.

The CDR3 loop is CSVDNSYNEQFF. CDR3 DNA sequence: TGCAGCGTTGACAACAGCTACAATGAGCAGTTCTTC. This chain uses TRBV29-1 with TRBJ2-1, with D hard to call. Germline loops: CDR1 SQVTM, CDR2 ANQGSEA. V dropped 3 bases and J dropped 3 bases, with 6 bases sitting between them. This CDR3 is 12 amino acids long.

The rearrangement joins TRBV15 to TRBJ1-1, with D possibly being TRBD1 (5 bases). Per germline, CDR1 LNHNV and CDR2 YYDKDF (reference sequence). The CDR3 is made up of 13 amino acids. Trimming removed 5 bases at V and 1 base at J, with 8 bases between. CDR3 protein: CATSGGGNTEAFF. DNA of the CDR3: TGTGCCACCAGCGGTGGGGGGAACACTGAAGCTTTCTTT. Supplemented by reference TRBV15 and TRBJ1-1, the full variable domain reads DAMVIQNPRYQVTQFGKPVTLSCSQTLNHNVMYWYQQKSSQAPKLLFHYYDKDFNNEADTPDNFQSRRPNTSFCFLDIRSPGLGDTAMYLCATSGGGNTEAFFGQGTRLTVV.

The rearrangement joins TRBV2 to TRBJ2-7, with D possibly TRBD1 on 5 matching bases. In germline, CDR1 is SNHLY, CDR2 FYNNEI. This CDR3 contains 18 residues. Between the trimmed V and J ends, which lost 2 bases and 3 bases, there was a span of 23 bases. Written as DNA, the CDR3 is TGTGCCAGCAGTGAAAACGGGTTATCCCCCAGGGCAATCTACGAGCAGTACTTC. Protein product: CASSENGLSPRAIYEQYF.

The V gene is TRBV30, the J gene TRBJ1-1; 7 nucleotides align to TRBD1. V was clipped by 1 base and J by 10 bases; unmatched bases: 9. Germline CDR1 reads GTSNPN; CDR2 reads SVGIG (reference sequence). The CDR3 length is 13 residues. The CDR3 is CAWSDTGEIGAFF. The CDR3 DNA is TGTGCCTGGAGTGATACAGGGGAGATTGGAGCTTTCTTT. Full variable domain (outside the CDR3, taken from reference TRBV30 and TRBJ1-1): SQTIHQWPATLVQPVGSPLSLECTVEGTSNPNLYWYRQAAGRGLQLLFYSVGIGQISSEVPQNLSASRPQDRQFILSSKKLLLSDSGFYLCAWSDTGEIGAFFGQGTRLTVV.

This clone has only a few counts. This chain links TRBV30 with TRBJ2-2, with 13 nucleotides matching TRBD2. The CDR3 sequence is 16 residues long. CDR1 is GTSNPN and CDR2 is SVGIG in the germline V gene (reference sequence). J gave up 9 bases and V 3 bases, and 10 bases lay outside the gene matches. The CDR3 loop is CAWRDGTSGKRRELFF. For the CDR3, the DNA is TGTGCCTGGAGGGATGGGACTAGCGGGAAACGAAGGGAGCTGTTTTTT.

The genes are TRBV7-9 and TRBJ2-1; D is possibly TRBD2 (5 bases). This CDR3 has 18 amino acids. V was shortened by 1 base and J by 3 bases, with 19 bases between the two germline ends. The germline V gene has CDR1 SEHNR and CDR2 FQNEAQ (reference sequence). CDR3 coding DNA: TGTGCCAGCAGCTTAGGGATTAGGGCGGGTCCCTACTACAATGAGCAGTTCTTC. Its translation: CASSLGIRAGPYYNEQFF.

This clone is labeled as medium-sized. This sample includes further DNA sequences coding for the same CDR3. The chain employs TRBV25-1 and TRBJ1-2; no clear D. Germline assignment: CDR1 MGHDK and CDR2 SYGVNS. The length of the CDR3 is 12 residues. Trimming pared 4 bases from V and 8 bases from J, leaving 11 bases between. The CDR3 DNA follows: TGTGCCAGCAGTGTTGCCGGGGAGGGCTACACCTTC. This translates into CASSVAGEGYTF.

The chain couples TRBV28 to TRBJ2-2, with D tentatively TRBD2 (6 bases). Germline V gene sequence: CDR1 MDHEN, CDR2 SYDVKM. This CDR3 spans 16 amino acids. The V end was cut by 5 bases, the J end by 6 bases, with 19 bases between. Here the CDR3 DNA reads TGTGCCAGCAGTCCAACGGGACTGCCCACAGCCGGGGAGCTGTTTTTT. It yields the protein CASSPTGLPTAGELFF. Using reference TRBV28 and TRBJ2-2 for the parts outside the CDR3, the full variable domain is DVKVTQSSRYLVKRTGEKVFLECVQDMDHENMFWYRQDPGLGLRLIYFSYDVKMKEKGDIPEGYSVSREKKERFSLILESASTNQTSMYLCASSPTGLPTAGELFFGEGSRLTVL.

This chain uses TRBV14 with TRBJ1-5, with no clear D. The V and J ends lost 0 bases and 5 bases respectively, with 11 bases between them. The CDR3 spans 15 residues. Germline CDR1 is SGHDN and CDR2 is FVKESK. CDR3 bases: TGTGCCAGCAGCCAAGATCGCAGGAGTTATCAGCCCCAGCATTTT. It yields the protein CASSQDRRSYQPQHF.

This clone was detected a few times. J is TRBJ1-3 and V is TRBV5-1, with 7 positions matching TRBD1. CDR1 is SGHRS, CDR2 YFSETQ, per germline. This CDR3 has 15 residues. The trim removed 0 bases at V and 0 bases at J, leaving 0 bases unmatched. The CDR3 sequence is CASSLAGGSGNTIYF. Here the CDR3 DNA reads TGCGCCAGCAGCTTGGCAGGGGGCTCTGGAAACACCATATATTTT.

The chain couples TRBV13 to TRBJ2-7; D not certain. The CDR3 has 12 amino acids. Trimming shortened V by 6 bases and J by 3 bases, and 9 bases separated the two germline ends. Germline loops: CDR1 PRHDT, CDR2 FYEKMQ (reference sequence). The CDR3 nucleotides are TGTGCCAGCAGAGGAAGCGACTACGAGCAGTACTTC. This encodes CASRGSDYEQYF.